This record concerns one T cell receptor (beta chain) sequence. What this receptor recognizes is not known. Base qualities are not provided; no much larger clone lies one nucleotide away. Separate from the roughly 660-subject first cohort, the validation cohort of roughly 130 subjects was the group to which the donors belonged. The library was made by the immunoSEQ multiplex PCR assay. The original methods were these. A statistical classification framework was developed to diagnose cytomegalovirus status using the catalog of TCR beta chain sequences. TCRdb carries this immuneACCESS record with in-frame sequences only. Its versions omit some clonotypes, under half of them owing to an unresolved V gene in the studies checked, with the rest unexplained. From that table come the V and J calls and clone size; the DNA was used to work out D and trimming. This sample has over 200,000 clones in its table, and roughly 85% of those were observed once. The top ten clonotypes cover 5.5% to 6.5% of the sample.

The data stem from a study of cytomegalovirus exposure and HLA in healthy donors (dated by TCRdb to 2016 to 2017). The study in broad terms: A later analysis indicated that the 130 or so validation repertoires were generated on the platform also employed for the roughly 720 repertoires of the first cohort. High-throughput TCR immunosequencing, statistical association of individual TCRs with disease status, and machine learning were combined to predict cytomegalovirus infection status. The aim of the study was to test whether cataloging public T cell receptors could identify signatures of past pathogen exposure. Along with the approximately 670-subject first cohort, a separate validation cohort of over a hundred different subjects was used. What the study reported, not specific to this receptor: The classifier was reported to diagnose cytomegalovirus status with high specificity and sensitivity in both the original and validation cohorts. A few of the identified cytomegalovirus-associated TCR beta chains were confirmed in vitro to be specific for cytomegalovirus antigens. In a later analysis, TCRs clustered in the first cohort were found to also tend to co-occur in the approximately 110 validation repertoires, with around 94% of cluster scores above 0. Across donors, most TCR sequences were observed very rarely, whereas some public TCRs were present in many individuals. In the study, approximately 160 TCR beta chains were listed as associated with cytomegalovirus. The validation cohort had no HLA typing available for a later analysis, so co-occurrence within that cohort was assessed over all 130 or so repertoires. The authors suggested that the approach could potentially be generalized to other disease states and immunological phenotypes.

V ends up 3 bases short and J 3 bases short, with an unmatched junction base count of 8. Reading from cysteine to phenylalanine, the CDR3 counts 15 amino acids. CDR3 DNA is the only sequence kept; it has 45 bases, read in frame from the first base. For CDR1 and CDR2, the germline V gene lists MNHNS and SASEGT. This sequence originates from a young woman in good health and CMV-seronegative. Sequencing input: PBMCs. The sequence is built from TRBV6-1 and TRBJ2-7, and TRBD1 aligns with 7 junction nucleotides. The CDR3 in this case is CASSEPGQIHYEQYF. In nucleotide form, the sequence is TGTGCCAGCAGTGAGCCGGGACAGATACACTACGAGCAGTACTTC.